The 3 T cell receptor beta chains presented below share a single source sample, sequenced in a study of blood T cell repertoires in COVID-19. Sequenced by immunoSEQ multiplex PCR; TCRdb stores in-frame clones only, minus some. The sample lists 180,000 or so clones, about 90% seen once, with approximately 2.7% in the top ten. The sequenced material came from peripheral blood. The receptors were sampled from a man aged 35-49 years with active or convalescent COVID-19.

The sample holds many counts of this clone. Other DNA sequences in the same sample also yield this CDR3. The chain employs TRBV30 and TRBJ1-1; no clear D gene. CDR1 is GTSNPN and CDR2 is SVGIG in the germline V gene (reference sequence). Trimming pared 0 bases from V and 0 bases from J, leaving 8 bases between. The CDR3 spans 14 residues. The chain's CDR3 is CAWSVGRMNTEAFF. CDR3 coding DNA: TGTGCCTGGAGTGTAGGCAGGATGAACACTGAAGCTTTCTTT.

V gene TRBV19 combines with J gene TRBJ1-2, with TRBD1 identical over 10 bases. V lost 5 bases and J lost 6; bases outside the gene matches: 9. CDR3 size: 15 residues. Per the germline V gene, CDR1 is LNHDA and CDR2 is SQIVND (reference sequence). CDR3 in amino acids: CASSYDRGRINGYTF. In DNA, the CDR3 is TGTGCCAGTAGTTACGACAGGGGGCGTATTAATGGCTACACCTTC.

The CDR3 loop is CASSQTGREQYF. The DNA of the CDR3 is TGTGCCAGCAGCCAAACAGGGCGCGAGCAGTACTTC. This chain connects TRBV14 to TRBJ2-7; a possible D gene is TRBD1 (6 bases). Germline V gives CDR1 SGHDN, CDR2 FVKESK. The length of the CDR3 is 12 residues. The germline V and J ends were trimmed by 2 bases and 6 bases, with 8 bases remaining between them. The whole variable domain, remainder taken from reference TRBV14 and TRBJ2-7, is EAGVTQFPSHSVIEKGQTVTLRCDPISGHDNLYWYRRVMGKEIKFLLHFVKESKQDESGMPNNRFLAERTGGTYSTLKVQPAELEDSGVYFCASSQTGREQYFGPGTRLTVT.